The T cell receptor (beta chain) described here comes from a study of shared clonotypes between healthy human individuals. Study-wide context: Plates per donor: three CD4 naive, three CD4 memory, two CD8 naive, one CD8 memory. Study-level findings and limits: In this cohort, only blood was sampled, and tissue repertoires likely differ. The four-donor shared clonotypes exceeded non-shared clonotypes in generation probability, with non-shared ones scoring lower.

Clones were read by immunoSEQ multiplex PCR, and TCRdb kept only the in-frame ones, dropping some. This sample carries more than 2 million clones, 95% of them seen once, and the ten largest clones take around 0.13%. Worth noting for this clone: The antigen is undetermined.

The receptor was isolated from a man aged 18 to 29 in good health. Sequencing was carried out using naive CD4+ T cells sorted from blood. The subset here: CD45RA+ positively selected.

The CDR3 region is CATRESGNTIYF. CDR3 bases: TGTGCCACCCGGGAGTCTGGAAACACCATATATTTT. The J gene is TRBJ1-3, the V gene TRBV7-2; D is undetermined. The CDR3 consists of 12 residues. Germline CDR1 reads SGHTA; CDR2 reads FQGNSA. The V end lost 10 bases, the J end lost 1 base, and 8 bases lay between the germline ends.